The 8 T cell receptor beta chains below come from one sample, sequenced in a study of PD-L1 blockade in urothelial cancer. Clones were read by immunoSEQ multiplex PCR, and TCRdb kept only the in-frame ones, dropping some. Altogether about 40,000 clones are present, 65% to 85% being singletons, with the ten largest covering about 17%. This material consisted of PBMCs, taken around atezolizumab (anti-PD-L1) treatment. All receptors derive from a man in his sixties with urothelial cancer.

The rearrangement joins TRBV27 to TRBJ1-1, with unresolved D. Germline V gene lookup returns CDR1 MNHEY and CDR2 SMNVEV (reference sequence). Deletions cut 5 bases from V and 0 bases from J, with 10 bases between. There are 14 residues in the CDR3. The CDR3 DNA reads TGTGCCAGCAGTCCTTCGAGGGTGAACACTGAAGCTTTCTTT. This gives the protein CASSPSRVNTEAFF.

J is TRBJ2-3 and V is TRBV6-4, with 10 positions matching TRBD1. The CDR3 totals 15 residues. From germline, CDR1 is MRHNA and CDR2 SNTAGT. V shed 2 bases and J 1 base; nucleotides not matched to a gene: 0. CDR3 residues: CASSDGTGGTDTQYF. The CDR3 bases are TGTGCCAGCAGTGACGGGACAGGGGGCACAGATACGCAGTATTTT.

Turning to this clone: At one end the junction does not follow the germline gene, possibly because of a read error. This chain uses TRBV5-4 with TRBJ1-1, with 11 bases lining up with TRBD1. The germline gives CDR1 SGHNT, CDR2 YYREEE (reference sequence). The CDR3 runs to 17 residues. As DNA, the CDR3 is TGTGCCAGCAGCTCCTCCCGGGACAGGGGGGGGAACGCTGAAGCTTTCTTT. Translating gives CASSSSRDRGGNAEAFF.

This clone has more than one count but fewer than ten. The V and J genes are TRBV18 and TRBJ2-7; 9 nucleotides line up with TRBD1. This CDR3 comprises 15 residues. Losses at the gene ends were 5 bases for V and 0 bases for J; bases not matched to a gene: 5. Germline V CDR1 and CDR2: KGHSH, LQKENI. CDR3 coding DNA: TGTGCCAGCTCAGCCGGGACAGGGAGCTCCTACGAGCAGTACTTC. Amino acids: CASSAGTGSSYEQYF.

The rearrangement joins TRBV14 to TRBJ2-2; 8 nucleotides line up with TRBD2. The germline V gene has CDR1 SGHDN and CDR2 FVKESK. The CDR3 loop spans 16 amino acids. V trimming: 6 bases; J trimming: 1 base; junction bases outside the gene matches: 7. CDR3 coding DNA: TGTGCCAGCAGTCCCAGCGGGGGCCGGAACACCGGGGAGCTGTTTTTT. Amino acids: CASSPSGGRNTGELFF.

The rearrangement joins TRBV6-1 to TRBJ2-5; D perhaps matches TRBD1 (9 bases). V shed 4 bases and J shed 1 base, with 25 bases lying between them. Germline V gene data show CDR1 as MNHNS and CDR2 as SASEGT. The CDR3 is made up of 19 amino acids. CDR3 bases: TGTGCCAGCAGTGCTCTGATCGGGGGGGACAGGGTCCTCCAAGAGACCCAGTACTTC. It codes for CASSALIGGDRVLQETQYF.

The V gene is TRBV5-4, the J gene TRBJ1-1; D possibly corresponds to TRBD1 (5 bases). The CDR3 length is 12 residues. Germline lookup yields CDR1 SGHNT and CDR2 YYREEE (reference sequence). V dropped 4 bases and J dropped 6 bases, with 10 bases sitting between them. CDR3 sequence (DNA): TGTGCCAGCAGCCGGCCGGGGGCTGAAGCTTTCTTT. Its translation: CASSRPGAEAFF.

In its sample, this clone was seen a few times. CDR3 region: CAWSGLTSVDTQYF. CDR3 nucleotides: TGTGCCTGGAGTGGATTGACTAGCGTAGATACGCAGTATTTT. The chain has TRBV30 and TRBJ2-3, with 8 bases that match TRBD2. The V segment lost 1 base and the J segment 5 bases; nucleotides outside the gene matches: 5. The CDR3 spans 14 residues. Germline CDR1 and CDR2: GTSNPN and SVGIG (reference sequence).